The 18 T cell receptor beta chains below were found in one sample sequenced in a study of CD8 T cells in Susac syndrome. Random hexamers primed reverse transcription of about 0.45 to 1 ug RNA. Using its own MiXCR run on the immunoSEQ multiplex PCR reads, TCRdb lists one record per CDR3 protein. The sample yields about 120,000 distinct CDR3 sequences, 95% to 96% seen once. Sequencing used CD4+ T cells from PBMCs. All receptors derive from a human donor with Susac syndrome.

CDR3: CAWSIPTGTQYF. The DNA of the CDR3 is TGTGCCTGGAGTATTCCAACGGGGACCCAGTACTTC. This sequence joins TRBV30 and TRBJ2-5; D is uncertain. The CDR3 spans 12 residues. Germline V lookup: CDR1 GTSNPN, CDR2 SVGIG (reference sequence). V dropped 2 bases and J dropped 7 bases, with 11 bases sitting between them. Full variable domain (missing parts from reference TRBV30 and TRBJ2-5): SQTIHQWPATLVQPVGSPLSLECTVEGTSNPNLYWYRQAAGRGLQLLFYSVGIGQISSEVPQNLSASRPQDRQFILSSKKLLLSDSGFYLCAWSIPTGTQYFGPGTRLLVL.

DNA for the CDR3: TGTGCCAGCAGGTCCGGGCGTACCTCCTACGAGCAGTACTTC. Protein product: CASRSGRTSYEQYF. The chain uses TRBV12-3 or TRBV12-4 and TRBJ2-7; no clear D gene. The length of the CDR3 is 14 residues. Trimming stripped 6 bases from V and 0 bases from J, with 12 bases between.

This rearrangement joins TRBV12-3 or TRBV12-4 to TRBJ2-1, with 12 bases matching TRBD2. The CDR3 covers 15 residues. The V gene end was trimmed by 3 bases and the J gene end by 9 bases; junction bases not matched to a gene: 6. In nucleotides, the CDR3 is TGTGCCAGCAGTTTGACTAGCGGGAGTAAGAGTGAGCAGTTCTTC. It specifies CASSLTSGSKSEQFF.

This chain joins TRBV5-1 and TRBJ1-3; the D gene is possibly TRBD1 (5 bases). Germline V CDR1 and CDR2: SGHRS, YFSETQ. This CDR3 is built from 14 residues. V was trimmed by 4 bases and J by 4 bases, leaving 12 bases between them. CDR3 nucleotides: TGCGCCAGCAGCATGGACACCGGCGGAAACACCATATATTTT. It yields the protein CASSMDTGGNTIYF.

This chain connects TRBV30 to TRBJ2-7; D gene unclear. Trimming pared 2 bases from V and 2 bases from J, leaving 7 bases between. The CDR3 loop spans 12 amino acids. Germline-derived CDR1 and CDR2 are GTSNPN and SVGIG (reference sequence). The CDR3 coding sequence is TGTGCCTGGAGTTGGAAAACCTACGAGCAGTACTTC. Protein: CAWSWKTYEQYF.

The J gene is TRBJ2-7, the V gene TRBV11-2, with 7 bases aligning to TRBD2. V trimming: 0 bases; J trimming: 3 bases; junction bases outside the gene matches: 17. Germline V CDR1 and CDR2: SGHAT, FQNNGV. The CDR3 is 19 residues long. CDR3 residues: CASSLDLPALGGRYYEQYF. In DNA form, the CDR3 reads TGTGCCAGCAGCTTAGATCTCCCGGCCTTGGGAGGGAGGTACTACGAGCAGTACTTC.

V gene TRBV29-1 combines with J gene TRBJ2-3; the match to TRBD1 covers 11 bases. The germline V gene has CDR1 SQVTM and CDR2 ANQGSEA. CDR3 length: 17 residues. Trimming took 1 base from V and 3 from J; bases not matched to a gene: 9. CDR3 nucleotides: TGCAGCGTTGAAGCCCTGCCCGGGACAGGGGGAACAGATACGCAGTATTTT. Amino acid sequence: CSVEALPGTGGTDTQYF.

The gene calls are TRBV5-6 and TRBJ1-5; D perhaps matches TRBD1 (5 bases). V was cut by 0 bases and J by 2 bases, with 24 bases left in between. There are 20 residues in the CDR3. Germline CDR1 is SGHDT and CDR2 is YYEEEE. The DNA for the CDR3 is TGTGCCAGCAGCTTGGGAAGGACTTCGGGGGGACGGTACGGCAATCAGCCCCAGCATTTT. It yields the protein CASSLGRTSGGRYGNQPQHF.

In nucleotides, the CDR3 is TGTGCCTGGAGTGGACAGGGCGGTACCTACAATGAGCAGTTCTTC. Its protein product is CAWSGQGGTYNEQFF. The V gene is TRBV30, the J gene TRBJ2-1; 7 nucleotides agree with TRBD1. This CDR3 is 15 amino acids long. In germline, CDR1 is GTSNPN, CDR2 SVGIG (reference sequence). Germline trimming cut 1 base from V and 2 bases from J; bases unmatched to any gene: 5. The full variable domain, rest sourced from reference TRBV30 and TRBJ2-1, is SQTIHQWPATLVQPVGSPLSLECTVEGTSNPNLYWYRQAAGRGLQLLFYSVGIGQISSEVPQNLSASRPQDRQFILSSKKLLLSDSGFYLCAWSGQGGTYNEQFFGPGTRLTVL.

The V and J genes are TRBV20-1 and TRBJ1-1; D not resolved. The CDR3 has 13 amino acids. In germline, CDR1 is DFQATT, CDR2 SNEGSKA (reference sequence). Trimming took 2 bases from V and 5 from J, leaving 12 bases between them. DNA for the CDR3: TGCAGTGCTAGATCCCCGGGGTATACTGAAGCTTTCTTT. Translation: CSARSPGYTEAFF.

This clonotype came up once. V is TRBV6-2 or TRBV6-3 and J is TRBJ2-3; TRBD2 is a possible D gene (5 bases). Trimming removed 5 bases at V and 3 bases at J, with 15 bases between. Germline CDR1 is MNHEY and CDR2 is SVGEGT. This CDR3 spans 15 amino acids. The CDR3 loop reads CASSNLREPTDTQYF. The CDR3 nucleotides are TGTGCCAGCAGTAACCTTCGGGAACCTACAGATACGCAGTATTTT.

The chain is built from TRBV6-2 or TRBV6-3 and TRBJ2-1; D may be TRBD2 (5 bases). V lost 1 base and J lost 9, with 10 bases in between. Germline values: CDR1 MNHEY, CDR2 SVGEGT. CDR3 length equals 13 residues. In DNA, the CDR3 is TGTGCCAGCAGTTACTGTCGGGAATGTGAGCAGTTCTTC. Residues: CASSYCRECEQFF.

J is TRBJ1-2 and V is TRBV30; D is unresolved. Looked up from germline, CDR1 is GTSNPN and CDR2 is SVGIG (reference sequence). CDR3 length: 13 amino acids. The V end was cut by 0 bases, the J end by 7 bases, with 12 bases between. Written as DNA, the CDR3 is TGTGCCTGGAGTGTACAATTTAAGGGTGGCTACACCTTC. Residues: CAWSVQFKGGYTF.

This chain uses TRBV12-3 or TRBV12-4 with TRBJ1-1; 10 bases are a match to TRBD1. J lost 2 bases, V lost 3 bases, and 3 bases had no gene match. The CDR3 is 15 amino acids. This CDR3 reads CASSFGDRGNTEAFF. For the CDR3, the DNA is TGTGCCAGCAGTTTTGGGGACAGGGGAAACACTGAAGCTTTCTTT.

The rearrangement links TRBV18 to TRBJ2-6; a possible D gene is TRBD1 (6 bases). The CDR3 sequence is 15 residues long. Germline CDR1 reads KGHSH; CDR2 reads LQKENI. Trimming removed 5 bases from V and 1 base from J, with 9 bases in between. CDR3 protein: CASSVQGSGANVLTF. CDR3 sequence (DNA): TGTGCCAGCTCAGTACAGGGATCTGGGGCCAACGTCCTGACTTTC.

This chain connects TRBV2 to TRBJ1-1; D not resolved. CDR3 size: 13 residues. The germline V gene encodes CDR1 SNHLY and CDR2 FYNNEI. V was shortened by 2 bases and J by 1 base, with 5 bases between the two germline ends. The CDR3 here is CASSEQRNTEAFF. The DNA for the CDR3 is TGTGCCAGCAGTGAACAAAGGAACACTGAAGCTTTCTTT.

This clonotype was counted once. This chain links TRBV2 with TRBJ1-1, with TRBD1 identical over 7 bases. The CDR3 has 15 amino acids. In germline, CDR1 is SNHLY, CDR2 FYNNEI. Losses at the gene ends were 5 bases for V and 1 base for J; bases not matched to a gene: 7. CDR3 in DNA: TGTGCCAGCAGTCAGACAGGGCAGGCGAACACTGAAGCTTTCTTT. This encodes CASSQTGQANTEAFF.

V gene TRBV13 combines with J gene TRBJ2-3; D unclear. V gave up 2 bases and J gave up 4 bases, with 13 bases separating them. This CDR3 is 15 amino acids long. The germline CDR1 and CDR2 sequences are PRHDT and FYEKMQ (reference sequence). CDR3 DNA: TGTGCCAGCAGCTTACTGGTTACAGTTGCAGATACGCAGTATTTT. Amino acids: CASSLLVTVADTQYF.